This is a list of T cell receptor beta chains from one sample in a study of blood T cell repertoires in COVID-19. TCRdb's copy holds only in-frame clones and misses some; the assay was immunoSEQ multiplex PCR. The sample has 200,000 to 250,000 clones, 60% to 85% seen once. Sequencing was performed on peripheral blood. These receptors originate from a woman aged 70-85 years with acute or convalescent COVID-19. Each CDR3 is given with its conserved first and last residue. Fields, in order: D gene, clone size, J gene, V gene, CDR3 protein, CDR3 DNA. The D gene is left open where the match is weak. Rows give clone size only sometimes, using once, few, many, or a class for an expanded clone.

>TRBD1|.|TRBJ2-1|TRBV10-3
CAISEVQGAVDEQFF
TGTGCCATCAGTGAGGTACAGGGGGCCGTCGATGAGCAGTTCTTC
>.|.|TRBJ1-1|TRBV7-9
CASSLVVELTLNTEAFF
TGTGCCAGCAGCTTAGTGGTAGAACTCACTTTGAACACTGAAGCTTTCTTT
>TRBD2|.|TRBJ2-1|TRBV3-1/TRBV3-2
CASSQGPAGVNEQFF
TGTGCCAGCAGCCAGGGCCCAGCGGGAGTCAATGAGCAGTTCTTC
>.|.|TRBJ2-5|TRBV5-4
CASGNGRQETQYF
TGTGCCAGCGGCAACGGCAGGCAAGAGACCCAGTACTTC
>TRBD1|.|TRBJ1-5|TRBV19
CASRQGSWDSNQPQHF
TGTGCCAGTAGACAGGGGAGTTGGGATAGCAATCAGCCCCAGCATTTT
>TRBD1|.|TRBJ2-7|TRBV6-5
CAGEGADRVGDEQYF
TGTGCGGGGGAAGGGGCTGACAGGGTTGGGGACGAGCAGTACTTC
>.|.|TRBJ2-1|TRBV15
CATSRDRRGIGPSSYNEQFF
TGTGCCACCAGCAGAGATCGGCGCGGGATTGGCCCAAGCTCCTACAATGAGCAGTTCTTC
>TRBD1|once|TRBJ1-1|TRBV5-4
CASSTGQGSWTEAFF
TGTGCCAGCAGCACGGGACAGGGGTCTTGGACTGAAGCTTTCTTT
>.|.|TRBJ2-3|TRBV7-3
CASSSQGDTQYF
TGTGCCAGCAGCTCCCAGGGGGATACGCAGTATTTT
>.|.|TRBJ2-1|TRBV19
CASSPLKGGRYNEQFF
TGTGCCAGTAGTCCTCTCAAGGGAGGCCGATACAATGAGCAGTTCTTC
>.|.|TRBJ2-7|TRBV5-1
CASSLDGTGFSYEQYF
TGCGCCAGCAGCTTGGATGGGACTGGGTTCTCCTACGAGCAGTACTTC
>TRBD1|.|TRBJ2-5|TRBV27
CASSPQGYQETQYF
TGTGCCAGCAGTCCACAGGGGTACCAAGAGACCCAGTACTTC
>TRBD1|.|TRBJ1-5|TRBV6-5
CASSTGTGNQPQHF
TGTGCCAGCAGTACCGGGACAGGGAATCAGCCCCAGCATTTT
>TRBD1|.|TRBJ1-2|TRBV19
CASSGQENYGYTF
TGTGCCAGTAGCGGACAGGAAAACTATGGCTACACCTTC
>TRBD2|.|TRBJ2-1|TRBV11-2
CASSFIAGEENEQFF
TGTGCCAGCAGCTTTATAGCGGGAGAGGAAAATGAGCAGTTCTTC
>TRBD1|.|TRBJ1-4|TRBV14
CASSQDPHRTGMREKLFF
TGTGCCAGCAGCCAAGACCCGCACCGGACAGGGATGAGGGAAAAACTGTTTTTT
>.|.|TRBJ2-7|TRBV7-9
CASTSRGGFEQYF
TGTGCCAGCACCTCCAGGGGAGGGTTCGAGCAGTACTTC
>.|.|TRBJ2-7|TRBV19
CASSPSRGSYEQYF
TGTGCCAGTAGTCCGAGCCGGGGCTCCTACGAGCAGTACTTC
>.|.|TRBJ2-7|TRBV6-5
CASSTAYEQYF
TGTGCCAGCAGCACTGCCTACGAGCAGTACTTC
>TRBD2|.|TRBJ2-2|TRBV11-2
CASSLGGTSGATGELFF
TGTGCCAGCAGCTTAGGTGGAACTAGCGGGGCCACCGGGGAGCTGTTTTTT
>TRBD2|.|TRBJ2-7|TRBV5-1
CASSLGGSGLAYEQYF
TGCGCCAGCAGCTTGGGGGGATCGGGACTAGCTTACGAGCAGTACTTC
>.|.|TRBJ2-5|TRBV7-9
CASSFRDWAPETQYF
TGTGCCAGCAGCTTCCGGGACTGGGCACCTGAGACCCAGTACTTC
>.|.|TRBJ1-2|TRBV21-1
CASSKRSRDRFKTNYGYTF
TGTGCCAGCAGCAAACGGTCGCGGGACAGGTTCAAGACTAACTATGGCTACACCTTC
>TRBD2|.|TRBJ2-2|TRBV19
CASTIGLAGGQGTGELFF
TGTGCCAGTACGATCGGACTAGCGGGAGGGCAGGGCACCGGGGAGCTGTTTTTT
>.|.|TRBJ1-5|TRBV29-1
CSVDGGSNQPQHF
TGCAGCGTTGATGGGGGGAGCAATCAGCCCCAGCATTTT
>.|.|TRBJ2-5|TRBV9
CASSPRGSSQETQYF
TGTGCCAGCAGCCCTCGAGGGAGTAGCCAAGAGACCCAGTACTTC
>.|.|TRBJ1-2|TRBV28
CASIYRVANYGYTF
TGTGCCAGCATTTACAGGGTAGCTAACTATGGCTACACCTTC
>TRBD2|.|TRBJ2-7|TRBV28
CASSSYGGGYEQYF
TGTGCCAGCAGTTCGTACGGGGGGGGCTACGAGCAGTACTTC
>.|.|TRBJ1-4|TRBV5-4
CATRFATNEKLFF
TGTGCCACTAGATTTGCAACTAATGAAAAACTGTTTTTT
>TRBD1|.|TRBJ2-7|TRBV2
CASNYRTGTYEQYF
TGTGCCAGTAACTACCGGACAGGGACCTACGAGCAGTACTTC
>TRBD1|.|TRBJ1-5|TRBV18
CASSRTGGQLNQPQHF
TGTGCCAGCTCACGCACAGGGGGGCAACTCAATCAGCCCCAGCATTTT
>.|.|TRBJ2-5|TRBV7-9
CASSLAGVIETQYF
TGTGCCAGCAGCTTAGCGGGAGTGATAGAGACCCAGTACTTC
>.|.|TRBJ1-2|TRBV5-1
CASSLELVQGGYTF
TGCGCCAGCAGCTTGGAGCTGGTCCAGGGAGGCTACACCTTC
>TRBD1|.|TRBJ2-1|TRBV6-4
CASSDQGAGNEQFF
TGTGCCAGCAGTGACCAGGGGGCGGGTAATGAGCAGTTCTTC
>.|.|TRBJ1-4|TRBV18
CASSPPGATGKLFF
TGTGCCAGCTCACCACCGGGGGCAACGGGAAAACTGTTTTTT
>.|.|TRBJ2-1|TRBV4-1
CASSPSADNEQFF
TGCGCCAGCAGCCCTAGCGCCGACAATGAGCAGTTCTTC
>.|.|TRBJ1-5|TRBV29-1
CSVVWASNQPQHF
TGCAGCGTTGTTTGGGCTAGCAATCAGCCCCAGCATTTT
>.|medium-sized|TRBJ1-2|TRBV5-1
CASSPGFSTIYGYTF
TGCGCCAGCAGCCCCGGGTTCTCGACTATCTATGGCTACACCTTC
>TRBD1|.|TRBJ2-3|TRBV18
CASSGQGPTDTQYF
TGTGCCAGCTCGGGACAGGGACCCACAGATACGCAGTATTTT
>.|once|TRBJ2-5|TRBV6-1
CASSDHRAQETQYF
TGTGCCAGCAGTGACCACAGGGCCCAAGAGACCCAGTACTTC
>.|.|TRBJ1-2|TRBV28
CASSLRGGTYGYTF
TGTGCCAGCAGTTTACGGGGGGGCACCTATGGCTACACCTTC
>TRBD1|.|TRBJ2-2|TRBV2
CASSATGGTGELFF
TGTGCCAGCAGTGCGACAGGGGGTACGGGGGAGCTGTTTTTT
>TRBD1|.|TRBJ2-3|TRBV7-3
CASSWTGEITDTQYF
TGTGCCAGCAGCTGGACAGGGGAGATTACAGATACGCAGTATTTT
>TRBD1|few|TRBJ1-4|TRBV28
CASSPSLDRGWEKLFF
TGTGCCAGCAGTCCTTCCTTGGACAGGGGGTGGGAAAAACTGTTTTTT